What follows describes a single T cell receptor (beta chain). What it recognizes is unknown. This CDR3 contains 15 residues. Germline trimming cut 0 bases from V and 2 bases from J; bases unmatched to any gene: 5. Germline CDR1 and CDR2: GTSNPN and SVGIG (reference sequence). The record originates from a study of cytomegalovirus exposure and HLA in healthy donors. Study findings and constraints: According to reports, the classifier identified cytomegalovirus status with high specificity and sensitivity. According to the study, 160 or so TCR beta chains were cytomegalovirus-associated.

Clones were read by immunoSEQ multiplex PCR, and TCRdb kept only the in-frame ones, dropping some. The table has 150,000 to 200,000 clones, about 80% seen once. The specimen was PBMCs. The source is a young man in good health and CMV-seropositive. The rearrangement joins TRBV30 to TRBJ2-7; TRBD1 matches at 9 bases. CDR3 sequence (DNA): TGTGCCTGGAGTGTACAAGGGACAGGGCCCTACGAGCAGTACTTC. This gives the protein CAWSVQGTGPYEQYF.